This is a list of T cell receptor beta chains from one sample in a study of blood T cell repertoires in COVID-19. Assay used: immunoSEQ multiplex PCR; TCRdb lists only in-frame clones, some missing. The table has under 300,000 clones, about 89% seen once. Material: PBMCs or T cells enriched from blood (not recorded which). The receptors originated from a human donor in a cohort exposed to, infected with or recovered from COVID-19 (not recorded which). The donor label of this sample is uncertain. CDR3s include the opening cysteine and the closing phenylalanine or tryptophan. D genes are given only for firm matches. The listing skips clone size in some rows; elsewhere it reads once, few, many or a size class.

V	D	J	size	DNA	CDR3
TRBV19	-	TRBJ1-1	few	TGTGCCAGTAGCGGCCCAGGGAACACTGAAGCTTTCTTT	CASSGPGNTEAFF
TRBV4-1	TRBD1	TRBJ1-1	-	TGCGCCAGCAGCCAAGCTTGGGGGAGGACAGGGGTGGTAAGTAACACTGAAGCTTTCTTT	CASSQAWGRTGVVSNTEAFF
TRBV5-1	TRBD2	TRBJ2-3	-	TGCGCCAGCAGACTGGAGGCCACTAGCGGGGGCACAGATACGCAGTATTTT	CASRLEATSGGTDTQYF
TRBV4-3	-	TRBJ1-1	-	TGCGCCAGCAGCCAAGAGGTTAGCGGGAACACTGAAGCTTTCTTT	CASSQEVSGNTEAFF
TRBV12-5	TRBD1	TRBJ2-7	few	TGTGCTAGTGGTCATCAGGACAGGGAGATTTCCTACGAGCAGTACTTC	CASGHQDREISYEQYF
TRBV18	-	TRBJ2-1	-	TGTGCCAGCTCACCACCTTCAGGATACAATGAGCAGTTCTTC	CASSPPSGYNEQFF
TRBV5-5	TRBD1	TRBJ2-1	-	TGTGCCAGCAGCTGGGACAGGGGGTCGGAAAATGAGCAGTTCTTC	CASSWDRGSENEQFF
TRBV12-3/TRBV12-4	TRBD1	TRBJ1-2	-	TGTGCCAGCAGTCAGGGGGACTATGGCTACACCTTC	CASSQGDYGYTF
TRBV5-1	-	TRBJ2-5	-	TGCGCCAGCAGCTGGTCCCCGGAAGAGACCCAGTACTTC	CASSWSPEETQYF
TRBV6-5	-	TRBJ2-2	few	TGTGCCAGCAGTAGGCAGACAAACACCGGGGAGCTGTTTTTT	CASSRQTNTGELFF
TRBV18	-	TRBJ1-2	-	TGTGCCAGCTCACCAGCTTCGGCTAACTATGGCTACACCTTC	CASSPASANYGYTF
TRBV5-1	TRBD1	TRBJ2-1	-	TGCGCCAGCAGCCCCCACAACCCAGGGGGAAATGAGCAGTTCTTC	CASSPHNPGGNEQFF
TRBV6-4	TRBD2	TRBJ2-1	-	TGTGCCAGCAGTGACAGGGAGGGCGACAATGAGCAGTTCTTC	CASSDREGDNEQFF
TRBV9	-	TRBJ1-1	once	TGTGCCAGCAGCGACGCGCTAGACACTGAAGCTTTCTTT	CASSDALDTEAFF
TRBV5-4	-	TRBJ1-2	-	TGTGCCAGCAGCTTACTAAGTCGGCGCCCTAACTATGGCTACACCTTC	CASSLLSRRPNYGYTF
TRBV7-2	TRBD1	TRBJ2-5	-	TGTGCCAGCAGCACGGGGACAGGGTTTGGTAAGGAGACCCAGTACTTC	CASSTGTGFGKETQYF
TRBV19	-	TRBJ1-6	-	TGTGCCAGTAAGGTCGGGGAGAATTCACCCCTCCACTTT	CASKVGENSPLHF
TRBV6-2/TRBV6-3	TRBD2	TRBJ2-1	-	TGTGCCAGCAGTTTCGCCGGGACTAGATACAATGAGCAGTTCTTC	CASSFAGTRYNEQFF
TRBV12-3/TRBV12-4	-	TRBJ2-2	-	TGTGCCAGCAGGATACAGAACACCGGGGAGCTGTTTTTT	CASRIQNTGELFF
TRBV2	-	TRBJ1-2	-	TGTGCCAGCAGTGATTACAGGGTAGAATTTAACTATGGCTACACCTTC	CASSDYRVEFNYGYTF
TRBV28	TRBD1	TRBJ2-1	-	TGTGCCAGCAGTTTGGGACAGGGGTGGGATGAGCAGTTCTTC	CASSLGQGWDEQFF
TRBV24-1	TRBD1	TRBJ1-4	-	TGTGCCACCAGTGATTGGACAGGGGGCGATGGCGAAAAACTGTTTTTT	CATSDWTGGDGEKLFF
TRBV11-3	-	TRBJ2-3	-	TGTGCCAGCAGCTTGGGGGGAAGCACAGATACGCAGTATTTT	CASSLGGSTDTQYF
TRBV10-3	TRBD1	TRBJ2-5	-	TGTGCCATCAGTGTGACAGGGGGAGAGACCCAGTACTTC	CAISVTGGETQYF
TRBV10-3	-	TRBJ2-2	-	TGTGCCTCCAAAGGGGGATCTGAGACCGGGGAGCTGTTTTTT	CASKGGSETGELFF
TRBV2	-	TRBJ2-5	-	TGTGCCAGCACGGCGGTTGAGACCCAGTACTTC	CASTAVETQYF
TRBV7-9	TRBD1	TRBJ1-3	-	TGTGCCAGCAGCTTACATAGGGACAGGCCGGATGGAAACACCATATATTTT	CASSLHRDRPDGNTIYF
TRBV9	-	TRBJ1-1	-	TGTGCCAGCAGCGTAGAGGGAGGAGGCACTGAAGCTTTCTTT	CASSVEGGGTEAFF
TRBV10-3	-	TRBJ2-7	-	TGTGCCGCCCGCGGGGTAGGGGGCCTCCAGCTCGACGAGCAGTACTTC	CAARGVGGLQLDEQYF
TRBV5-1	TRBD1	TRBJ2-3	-	TGCGCCAGCAGCTCCCGACAGGGAAGGGATACGCAGTATTTT	CASSSRQGRDTQYF
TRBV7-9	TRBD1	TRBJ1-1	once	TGTGCCAGCAGCGTCCTAGGACAGGGGGGCACTGAAGCTTTCTTT	CASSVLGQGGTEAFF
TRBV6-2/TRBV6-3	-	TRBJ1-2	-	TGTGCCAGCAGTTACGGAGTCGGGGACTATGGCTACACCTTC	CASSYGVGDYGYTF
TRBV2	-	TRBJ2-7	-	TGTGCCAGCAGTGGCGAGGAGCAGTACTTC	CASSGEEQYF
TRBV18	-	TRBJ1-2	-	TGTGCCAGCTCACCAAGTAGAGGCTATGGCTACACCTTC	CASSPSRGYGYTF
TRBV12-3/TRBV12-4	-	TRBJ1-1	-	TGTGCCAGCAGTTTTCCCACTTCTGAAGCTTTCTTT	CASSFPTSEAFF
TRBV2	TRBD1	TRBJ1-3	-	TGTGCCAGCAGTGATTACAGGGGAGGAAACACCATATATTTT	CASSDYRGGNTIYF
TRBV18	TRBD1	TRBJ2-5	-	TGTGCCAGCTCACCGAGGACAGGGGCGCAAGAGACCCAGTACTTC	CASSPRTGAQETQYF
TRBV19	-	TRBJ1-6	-	TGTGCCAGTAGGTGGACACTTAATTCACCCCTCCACTTT	CASRWTLNSPLHF
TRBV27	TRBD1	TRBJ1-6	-	TGTGCCAGCAGACGACGGGACAGGGCGCAATCACCCCTCCACTTT	CASRRRDRAQSPLHF
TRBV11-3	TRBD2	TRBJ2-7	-	TGTGCCAGCAGCACTAGCGGAAACTCCTACGAGCAGTACTTC	CASSTSGNSYEQYF
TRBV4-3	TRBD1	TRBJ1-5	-	TGCGCCAGCAGCCTCCAACCTTTAATCAGGACAGGGACGGACAATCAGCCCCAGCATTTT	CASSLQPLIRTGTDNQPQHF
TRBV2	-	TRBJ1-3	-	TGTGCCAGCAGTTTACAGGGTCTCCCCATATATTTT	CASSLQGLPIYF
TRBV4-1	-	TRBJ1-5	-	TGCGCCAGCAGCCAAGTCGGTGAATTCCAGCCCCAGCATTTT	CASSQVGEFQPQHF
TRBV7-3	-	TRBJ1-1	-	TGTGCCAGCAGCTTAGGGAGGACGAACACTGAAGCTTTCTTT	CASSLGRTNTEAFF
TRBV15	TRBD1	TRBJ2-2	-	TGTGCCACCAGCGGGGGATTGGGACAGGGAATTGCCGGGGAGCTGTTTTTT	CATSGGLGQGIAGELFF